Following are 29 T cell receptor beta chains from one sample sequenced in a study of blood T cell repertoires in COVID-19. Using immunoSEQ multiplex PCR, the repertoire was profiled, and TCRdb retains in-frame clones only, with some absent. This repertoire shows 100,000 or so clones, about 85% found once; its top ten account for 2% to 2.5%. The sample consisted of peripheral blood. All receptors come from a human donor in a cohort sampled during active COVID-19.

The V call is TRBV11-1, the J call TRBJ2-7; TRBD1 agrees at 7 bases. Losses at the gene ends were 0 bases for V and 5 bases for J; bases not matched to a gene: 13. Per germline, CDR1 SGHAT and CDR2 FQDESV (reference sequence). The CDR3 is made up of 17 amino acids. The CDR3 loop reads CASSLAPVRDSFNEQYF. The CDR3 DNA reads as TGTGCCAGCAGCTTAGCACCAGTACGGGACAGCTTTAACGAGCAGTACTTC.

The chain recombines TRBV27 with TRBJ2-3; no clear D gene. From germline, CDR1 is MNHEY and CDR2 SMNVEV (reference sequence). V lost 2 bases and J lost 0, with 9 bases in between. The CDR3 length is 15 residues. CDR3 loop: CASSLTLLSTDTQYF. The CDR3 coding sequence is TGTGCCAGCAGTTTAACCCTACTTAGCACAGATACGCAGTATTTT.

This chain joins TRBV6-6 and TRBJ1-2; 8 bases agree with TRBD1. CDR3 length equals 13 residues. V shed 5 bases and J 3 bases; nucleotides not matched to a gene: 2. Germline V gives CDR1 MNHNY, CDR2 SVGAGI (reference sequence). This CDR3 reads CASSLQGDYGYTF. Written as DNA, the CDR3 is TGTGCCAGCAGTCTACAGGGGGACTATGGCTACACCTTC.

In regard to this clone: The sample has other DNA sequences that encode this CDR3 too. The gene calls are TRBV6-1 and TRBJ1-2; 7 bases fit TRBD1. Germline loops: CDR1 MNHNS, CDR2 SASEGT. Losses at the gene ends were 3 bases for V and 6 bases for J; bases not matched to a gene: 4. The CDR3 sequence is 13 residues long. The CDR3 bases are TGTGCCAGCAGTGACAGGGGGTTGGATGGCTACACCTTC. Protein: CASSDRGLDGYTF.

CDR3 DNA sequence: TGTGCCAGTAGTATATCAGCGGGAAGGATCTACGAGCAGTACTTC. This codes for CASSISAGRIYEQYF. The chain has TRBV19 and TRBJ2-7; 7 bases line up with TRBD2. Germline V gene data show CDR1 as LNHDA and CDR2 as SQIVND (reference sequence). CDR3 length equals 15 residues. With V trimmed by 2 bases and J by 3 bases, 7 bases remained unmatched.

This clone is a singleton in its sample. The genes are TRBV6-4 and TRBJ2-3; D is perhaps TRBD2 (5 bases). V was pared by 3 bases and J by 4 bases, with 8 bases between. This CDR3 has 13 residues. Looked up from germline, CDR1 is MRHNA and CDR2 is SNTAGT. CDR3 region: CASSERGSDTQYF. Written as DNA, the CDR3 is TGTGCCAGCAGTGAAAGAGGGTCAGATACGCAGTATTTT.

V usage is TRBV4-3 and J usage is TRBJ2-1; TRBD1 matches 9 bases. Germline loops: CDR1 LGHNA, CDR2 YSLEER. After removal of 2 bases from V and 8 bases from J, the junction contained 10 bases not matched to a gene. The CDR3 is made up of 16 amino acids. The CDR3 nucleotides read TGCGCCAGCAGCCAACTGACCGGGACAGGGTATTATGAGCAGTTCTTC. Translated: CASSQLTGTGYYEQFF.

J is TRBJ1-4 and V is TRBV11-2; unclear D gene. Germline loops: CDR1 SGHAT, CDR2 FQNNGV. CDR3 size: 13 residues. The germline V and J ends were trimmed by 8 bases and 8 bases, with 15 bases remaining between them. DNA for the CDR3: TGTGCCAGCTCTGCGGGCCGATACGAAAAACTGTTTTTT. Encoded protein: CASSAGRYEKLFF. The full variable domain, rest sourced from reference TRBV11-2 and TRBJ1-4, is EAGVAQSPRYKIIEKRQSVAFWCNPISGHATLYWYQQILGQGPKLLIQFQNNGVVDDSQLPKDRFSAERLKGVDSTLKIQPAKLEDSAVYLCASSAGRYEKLFFGSGTQLSVL.

This chain uses TRBV21-1 with TRBJ1-2. TRBV21-1 counts as a pseudogene. This CDR3 has 12 amino acids. This CDR3 reads CASSPAGHGYTF. CDR3 DNA sequence: TGTGCCAGCAGCCCCGCCGGTCATGGCTACACCTTC.

The chain is built from TRBV19 and TRBJ1-1; D may be TRBD1 (6 bases). There are 17 residues in the CDR3. Germline lookup yields CDR1 LNHDA and CDR2 SQIVND (reference sequence). The V end lost 3 bases, the J end lost 1 base, and 18 bases lay between the germline ends. This chain's CDR3 is CASSMRLQGTRNTEAFF. The CDR3 DNA is TGTGCCAGTAGTATGCGGCTACAGGGCACGAGGAACACTGAAGCTTTCTTT.

CDR3 nucleotides: TGTGCCAGCAGTTACAGGGGAAATCAGCCCCAGCATTTT. It yields the protein CASSYRGNQPQHF. The chain uses TRBV6-6 and TRBJ1-5; tentatively, D is TRBD1 (5 bases). Trimming took 2 bases from V and 4 from J, leaving 6 bases between them. The germline gives CDR1 MNHNY, CDR2 SVGAGI (reference sequence). This CDR3 contains 13 residues.

The J gene is TRBJ2-3, the V gene TRBV5-4, with 7 bases aligning to TRBD2. Trimming removed 0 bases from V and 5 bases from J; junction bases left unmatched: 9. The CDR3 has 16 amino acids. Germline V gene data show CDR1 as SGHNT and CDR2 as YYREEE (reference sequence). The CDR3 sequence: CASSLGGRGPEDTQYF. CDR3 DNA: TGTGCCAGCAGCTTGGGGGGGAGGGGACCTGAAGATACGCAGTATTTT.

V is TRBV9 and J is TRBJ1-1; 7 nucleotides align to TRBD1. J gave up 5 bases and V 0 bases, and 7 bases lay outside the gene matches. The germline V gene has CDR1 SGDLS and CDR2 YYNGEE. The CDR3 has 15 residues. CDR3 sequence reads: CASSVDRQGGTEAFF. In nucleotides, the CDR3 is TGTGCCAGCAGCGTAGATCGACAGGGAGGTACTGAAGCTTTCTTT.

This chain links TRBV24-1 with TRBJ1-3, with D hard to call. Germline lookup yields CDR1 KGHDR and CDR2 SFDVKD. The CDR3 runs 14 residues. V was trimmed by 7 bases and J by 0 bases, leaving 9 bases between them. The CDR3 here is CATSSGSSGNTIYF. In DNA form, the CDR3 reads TGTGCCACCAGCAGCGGGAGCTCTGGAAACACCATATATTTT.

The chain couples TRBV18 to TRBJ2-7, with D possibly TRBD1 on 6 matching bases. This CDR3 comprises 14 residues. CDR1 and CDR2 from the germline V gene are KGHSH and LQKENI. The V end was cut by 2 bases, the J end by 4 bases, with 12 bases between. CDR3 sequence: CASSPGGRRYEQYF. CDR3 nucleotide sequence: TGTGCCAGCTCACCAGGGGGCAGGAGGTACGAGCAGTACTTC.

V and J are TRBV7-9 and TRBJ2-1; D possibly corresponds to TRBD2 (5 bases). CDR1 SEHNR and CDR2 FQNEAQ come from the germline V gene (reference sequence). This CDR3 region has 13 residues. The CDR3 sequence is CATSRETYNEQFF. CDR3 coding DNA: TGTGCTACCTCGAGGGAAACCTACAATGAGCAGTTCTTC.

This clone came up once. V gene TRBV7-9 combines with J gene TRBJ1-1; D gene uncertain. Germline-derived CDR1 and CDR2 are SEHNR and FQNEAQ (reference sequence). V was clipped by 1 base and J by 4 bases, with 10 bases between them. CDR3 length: 14 residues. In DNA, the CDR3 is TGTGCCAGCAGCTTAGTTATGGGGAGCACTGAAGCTTTCTTT. Translation gives CASSLVMGSTEAFF.

J is TRBJ1-5 and V is TRBV5-1; D call uncertain. The CDR3 contains 17 residues. Germline-derived CDR1 and CDR2 are SGHRS and YFSETQ. V was shortened by 4 bases and J by 1 base, with 18 bases between the two germline ends. The CDR3 loop is CASSPGVGGMSNQPQHF. CDR3 sequence (DNA): TGCGCCAGCAGCCCCGGAGTTGGAGGGATGAGCAATCAGCCCCAGCATTTT.

The chain uses TRBV5-1 and TRBJ2-3; D may be TRBD2 (6 bases). Germline V lookup: CDR1 SGHRS, CDR2 YFSETQ. CDR3 length: 16 residues. Trimming stripped 0 bases from V and 2 bases from J, with 13 bases between. The CDR3 DNA reads TGCGCCAGCAGCTTGGGCCGGGACTGGCCCACAGATACGCAGTATTTT. This sequence encodes CASSLGRDWPTDTQYF.

This chain uses TRBV13 with TRBJ2-7, with TRBD1 matching over 7 bases. Per germline, CDR1 PRHDT and CDR2 FYEKMQ (reference sequence). CDR3 size: 13 residues. Trimming removed 4 bases from V and 8 bases from J; junction bases left unmatched: 8. The CDR3 region is CASSSDRATQQYF. CDR3 bases: TGTGCCAGCAGCTCAGACAGGGCAACGCAGCAGTACTTC. The whole variable domain, filled in from reference TRBV13 and TRBJ2-7, reads AAGVIQSPRHLIKEKRETATLKCYPIPRHDTVYWYQQGPGQDPQFLISFYEKMQSDKGSIPDRFSAQQFSDYHSELNMSSLELGDSALYFCASSSDRATQQYFGPGTRLTVT.

This rearrangement joins TRBV20-1 to TRBJ1-1; perhaps TRBD1 as D (6 bases). Trimming took 7 bases from V and 11 from J, leaving 17 bases between them. Germline V gives CDR1 DFQATT, CDR2 SNEGSKA (reference sequence). The CDR3 extends over 11 amino acids. The CDR3 nucleotides are TGCAGTGAAAAGGGGGAGGGGTTGGCTTTCTTT. Translation: CSEKGEGLAFF.

The sample holds one count of this clone. This rearrangement joins TRBV11-2 to TRBJ1-5; 10 nucleotides agree with TRBD1. CDR3 length: 13 amino acids. Germline CDR1 is SGHAT and CDR2 is FQNNGV. V lost 5 bases, J lost 5 bases, and 0 bases stayed unmatched. CDR3 sequence (DNA): TGTGCCAGCAGCGGGACAGGGGATCAGCCCCAGCATTTT. Protein product: CASSGTGDQPQHF.

V is TRBV3-1 (or the pseudogene TRBV3-2) and J is TRBJ1-1, with 11 bases aligning to TRBD1. Germline V CDR1 and CDR2: LGHDT, YNNKEL (reference sequence). V lost 4 bases and J lost 4; bases outside the gene matches: 8. The CDR3 extends over 16 amino acids. The CDR3 bases are TGTGCCAGCAGCCCCGGGACAGGGGGAGTAAGCACTGAAGCTTTCTTT. It codes for CASSPGTGGVSTEAFF.

The chain employs TRBV19 and TRBJ2-2; D may be TRBD2 (6 bases). There are 13 residues in the CDR3. V was clipped by 6 bases and J by 6 bases, with 11 bases between them. CDR1 is LNHDA and CDR2 is SQIVND in the germline V gene (reference sequence). The CDR3 DNA follows: TGTGCCAGTAGGCGGGAAGGGGCCGGGGAGCTGTTTTTT. Protein product: CASRREGAGELFF. The variable domain in full, completed from reference TRBV19 and TRBJ2-2, reads DGGITQSPKYLFRKEGQNVTLSCEQNLNHDAMYWYRQDPGQGLRLIYYSQIVNDFQKGDIAEGYSVSREKKESFPLTVTSAQKNPTAFYLCASRREGAGELFFGEGSRLTVL.

The chain couples TRBV30 to TRBJ1-3, with 9 bases aligning to TRBD1. After removal of 5 bases from V and 3 bases from J, the junction contained 8 bases not matched to a gene. The V gene's germline CDR1 is GTSNPN and CDR2 SVGIG (reference sequence). The CDR3 is 15 amino acids. In nucleotides, the CDR3 is TGTGCCTGGGCGAAACAGGGGGCGCTTGGAAACACCATATATTTT. Its translation: CAWAKQGALGNTIYF.

This rearrangement joins TRBV6-5 to TRBJ2-7; TRBD1 matches at 8 bases. The CDR3 has 15 amino acids. Per the germline V gene, CDR1 is MNHEY and CDR2 is SVGAGI. V was pared by 6 bases and J by 1 base, with 8 bases of the junction left unmatched. CDR3 sequence (DNA): TGTGCCAGCAGACTTACAGGGGGTAAATCCTACGAGCAGTACTTC. Residues: CASRLTGGKSYEQYF.

This chain joins TRBV5-1 and TRBJ2-7, with 7 bases aligning to TRBD2. CDR1 is SGHRS and CDR2 is YFSETQ in the germline V gene. V gave up 1 base and J gave up 5 bases; unmatched junction bases: 6. The CDR3 contains 14 residues. The CDR3 region has the DNA TGCGCCAGCAGCTTGAGACTAGCCGACCACGAGCAGTACTTC. Translation gives CASSLRLADHEQYF.

CDR3: CASSVDSIPNAEAFF. The CDR3 nucleotides are TGTGCCAGCTCCGTCGACTCGATCCCAAACGCTGAAGCTTTCTTT. The J gene is TRBJ1-1, the V gene TRBV6-5; no clear D. Trimming left V 8 bases short and J 6 bases short, with 22 bases between. Germline loops: CDR1 MNHEY, CDR2 SVGAGI. The CDR3 runs to 15 residues.

This sequence joins TRBV2 and TRBJ1-2; 7 positions match TRBD1. The CDR3 is 14 amino acids. Trimming cost V 4 bases and J 5 bases; bases outside gene matches: 7. The germline V gene has CDR1 SNHLY and CDR2 FYNNEI. CDR3 sequence: CASSGQGGSYGYTF. The CDR3 bases are TGTGCCAGCAGTGGACAGGGAGGTTCTTATGGCTACACCTTC. The full variable domain, its missing parts supplied by reference TRBV2 and TRBJ1-2, is EPEVTQTPSHQVTQMGQEVILRCVPISNHLYFYWYRQILGQKVEFLVSFYNNEISEKSEIFDDQFSVERPDGSNFTLKIRSTKLEDSAMYFCASSGQGGSYGYTFGSGTRLTVV.